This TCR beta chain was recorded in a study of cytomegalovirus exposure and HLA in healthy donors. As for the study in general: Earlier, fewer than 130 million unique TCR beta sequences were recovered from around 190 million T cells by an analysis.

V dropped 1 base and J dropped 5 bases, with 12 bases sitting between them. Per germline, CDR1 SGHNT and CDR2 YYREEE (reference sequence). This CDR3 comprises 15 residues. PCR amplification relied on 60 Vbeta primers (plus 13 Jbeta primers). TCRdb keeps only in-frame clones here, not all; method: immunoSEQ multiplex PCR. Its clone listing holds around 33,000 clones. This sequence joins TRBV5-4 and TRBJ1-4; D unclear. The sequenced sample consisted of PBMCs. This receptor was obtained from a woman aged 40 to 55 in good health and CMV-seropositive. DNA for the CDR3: TGTGCCAGCAGCTTGTCGCTGGGAGCAAATGAAAAACTGTTTTTT. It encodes CASSLSLGANEKLFF.